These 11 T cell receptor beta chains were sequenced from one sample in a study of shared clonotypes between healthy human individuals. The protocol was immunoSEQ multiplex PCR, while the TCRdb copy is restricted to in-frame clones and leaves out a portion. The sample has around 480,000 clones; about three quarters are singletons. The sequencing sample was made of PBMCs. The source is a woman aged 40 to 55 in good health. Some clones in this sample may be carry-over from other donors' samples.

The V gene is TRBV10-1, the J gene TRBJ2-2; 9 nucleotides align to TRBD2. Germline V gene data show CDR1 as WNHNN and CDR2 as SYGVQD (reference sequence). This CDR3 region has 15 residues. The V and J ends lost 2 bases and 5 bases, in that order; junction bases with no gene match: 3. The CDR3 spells CASSEPRGGTGELFF. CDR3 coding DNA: TGCGCCAGCAGTGAGCCGCGGGGGGGTACCGGGGAGCTGTTTTTT.

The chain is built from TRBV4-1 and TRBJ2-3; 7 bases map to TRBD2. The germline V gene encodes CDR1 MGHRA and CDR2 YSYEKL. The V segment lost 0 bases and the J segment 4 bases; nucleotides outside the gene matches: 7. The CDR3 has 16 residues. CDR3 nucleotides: TGCGCCAGCAGCCAAGATTGGCCTAGCGGAGCAGATACGCAGTATTTT. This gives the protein CASSQDWPSGADTQYF.

The CDR3 is CASSEGASSYNEQFF. CDR3 in DNA: TGTGCCAGCAGTGAGGGGGCTAGCTCCTACAATGAGCAGTTCTTC. V is TRBV2 and J is TRBJ2-1; possibly TRBD1 for D (6 bases). The CDR3 has 15 amino acids. V lost 3 bases, J lost 0 bases, and 9 bases lay in between. The germline V gene has CDR1 SNHLY and CDR2 FYNNEI.

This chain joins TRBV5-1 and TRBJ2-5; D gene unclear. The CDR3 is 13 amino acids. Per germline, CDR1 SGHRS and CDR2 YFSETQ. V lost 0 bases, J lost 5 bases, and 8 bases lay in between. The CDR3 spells CASSLGVFETQYF. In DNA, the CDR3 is TGCGCCAGCAGCTTGGGGGTTTTCGAGACCCAGTACTTC.

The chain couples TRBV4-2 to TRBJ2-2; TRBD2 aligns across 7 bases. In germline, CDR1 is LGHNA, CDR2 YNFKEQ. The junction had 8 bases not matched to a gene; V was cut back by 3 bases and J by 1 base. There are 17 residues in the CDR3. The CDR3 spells CASSQLTGGQNTGELFF. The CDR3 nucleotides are TGTGCCAGCAGCCAGCTAACGGGAGGCCAGAACACCGGGGAGCTGTTTTTT.

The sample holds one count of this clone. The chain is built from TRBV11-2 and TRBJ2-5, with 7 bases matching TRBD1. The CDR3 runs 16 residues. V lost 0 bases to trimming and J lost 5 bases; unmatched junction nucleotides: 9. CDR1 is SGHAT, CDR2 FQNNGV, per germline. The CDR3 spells CASSLEGGGPQETQYF. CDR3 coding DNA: TGTGCCAGCAGCTTAGAAGGGGGCGGCCCCCAGGAGACCCAGTACTTC.

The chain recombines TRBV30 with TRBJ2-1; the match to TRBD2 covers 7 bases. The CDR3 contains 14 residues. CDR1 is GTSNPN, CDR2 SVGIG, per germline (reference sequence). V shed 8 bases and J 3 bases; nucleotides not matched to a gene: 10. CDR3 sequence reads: CAHDRGRDYNEQFF. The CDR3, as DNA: TGTGCCCACGACCGGGGGAGGGACTACAATGAGCAGTTCTTC.

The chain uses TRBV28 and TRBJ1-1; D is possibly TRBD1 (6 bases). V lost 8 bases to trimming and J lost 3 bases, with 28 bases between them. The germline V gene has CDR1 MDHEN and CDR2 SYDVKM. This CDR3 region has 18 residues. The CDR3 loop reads CASPPGAVWGHDDTEAFF. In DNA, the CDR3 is TGTGCCAGCCCTCCTGGGGCAGTTTGGGGGCATGATGACACTGAAGCTTTCTTT.

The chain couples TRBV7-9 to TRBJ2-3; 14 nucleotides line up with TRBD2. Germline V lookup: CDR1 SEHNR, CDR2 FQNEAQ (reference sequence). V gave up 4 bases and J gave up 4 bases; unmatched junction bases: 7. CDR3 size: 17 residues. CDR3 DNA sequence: TGTGCCAGCAGCTCTGGGGGGACTAGCGGGAGTGCAGATACGCAGTATTTT. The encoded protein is CASSSGGTSGSADTQYF.

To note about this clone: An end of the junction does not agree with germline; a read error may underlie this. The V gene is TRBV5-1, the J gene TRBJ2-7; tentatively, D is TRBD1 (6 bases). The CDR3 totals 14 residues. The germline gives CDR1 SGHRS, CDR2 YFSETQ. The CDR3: CVSSLDSLDYEQYF. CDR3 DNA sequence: TGCGTCAGCAGCTTGGACAGTTTGGATTACGAGCAGTACTTC.

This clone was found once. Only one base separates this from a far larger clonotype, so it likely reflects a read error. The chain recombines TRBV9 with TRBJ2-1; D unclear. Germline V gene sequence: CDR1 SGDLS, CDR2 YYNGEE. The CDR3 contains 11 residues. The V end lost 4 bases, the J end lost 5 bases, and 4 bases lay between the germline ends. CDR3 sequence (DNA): TGTGCCAGCAGCCCCCACAATGAGCAGTTCTTC. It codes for CASSPHNEQFF.